Listed below are T cell receptor beta chains from one sample, sequenced in a study of ipilimumab plus nivolumab after autologous stem cell transplantation. Clones were sequenced by immunoSEQ multiplex PCR, and TCRdb holds only the in-frame ones, with some missing. Among around 5,700 clones listed, over 75% were seen once. The input for sequencing was PBMCs, taken in a trial of ipilimumab plus nivolumab as post-transplant consolidation. The source is a female donor with multiple myeloma. CDR3s include the opening cysteine and the closing phenylalanine or tryptophan. The D gene is left open where the match is weak. Some rows mark clone size as missing; the rest say once, few, many or name a class of expanded clone.

j_call: TRBJ2-7
v_call: TRBV11-2
clone_size: -
cdr3_length: 15
d_call: TRBD2
cdr3_aa: CASSLGVAGAYEQYF
cdr3_nt: TGTGCCAGCAGCTTAGGGGTAGCGGGGGCCTACGAGCAGTACTTC

j_call: TRBJ2-7
v_call: TRBV10-3
clone_size: once
cdr3_length: 18
d_call: TRBD2
cdr3_aa: CAISAAGTSGATGIEQYF
cdr3_nt: TGTGCCATCAGTGCAGCCGGGACTAGCGGGGCCACGGGGATCGAGCAGTACTTC

j_call: TRBJ1-2
v_call: TRBV5-1
clone_size: -
cdr3_length: 15
d_call: -
cdr3_aa: CASSPETSSNYGYTF
cdr3_nt: TGCGCCAGCAGCCCAGAAACGAGCTCTAACTATGGCTACACCTTC

j_call: TRBJ2-1
v_call: TRBV18
clone_size: few
cdr3_length: 15
d_call: -
cdr3_aa: CASSPERTSYNEQFF
cdr3_nt: TGTGCCAGCTCACCTGAGCGGACCTCCTACAATGAGCAGTTCTTC

j_call: TRBJ1-1
v_call: TRBV4-3
clone_size: -
cdr3_length: 18
d_call: TRBD1
cdr3_aa: CASSQGYSGQGLNTEAFF
cdr3_nt: TGCGCCAGCAGCCAAGGATATTCGGGACAGGGTTTGAACACTGAAGCTTTCTTT

j_call: TRBJ2-7
v_call: TRBV2
clone_size: few
cdr3_length: 11
d_call: -
cdr3_aa: CASSEGLRQYF
cdr3_nt: TGTGCCAGCAGTGAGGGTCTACGGCAGTACTTC

j_call: TRBJ2-3
v_call: TRBV6-6
clone_size: -
cdr3_length: 16
d_call: -
cdr3_aa: CASSYAQSSGTDTQYF
cdr3_nt: TGTGCCAGCAGTTACGCCCAGTCCAGCGGCACAGATACGCAGTATTTT

j_call: TRBJ2-5
v_call: TRBV7-2
clone_size: -
cdr3_length: 14
d_call: -
cdr3_aa: CASSWVLRGETQYF
cdr3_nt: TGTGCCAGCAGCTGGGTCCTGAGGGGAGAGACCCAGTACTTC

j_call: TRBJ1-2
v_call: TRBV28
clone_size: -
cdr3_length: 15
d_call: -
cdr3_aa: CASRLTGLPGGGYTF
cdr3_nt: TGTGCCAGCAGACTCACGGGACTCCCGGGGGGTGGCTACACCTTC

j_call: TRBJ2-3
v_call: TRBV19
clone_size: -
cdr3_length: 14
d_call: -
cdr3_aa: CASSATETTDTQYF
cdr3_nt: TGTGCCAGTAGTGCGACAGAGACCACAGATACGCAGTATTTT

j_call: TRBJ1-6
v_call: TRBV25-1
clone_size: -
cdr3_length: 15
d_call: TRBD1
cdr3_aa: CASSPTGTGHSPLHF
cdr3_nt: TGTGCCAGCAGTCCAACCGGGACAGGGCACTCACCCCTCCACTTT

j_call: TRBJ1-2
v_call: TRBV2
clone_size: -
cdr3_length: 12
d_call: TRBD1
cdr3_aa: CASSGDSYGYTF
cdr3_nt: TGTGCCAGCAGTGGGGACAGCTATGGCTACACCTTC

j_call: TRBJ2-1
v_call: TRBV5-6
clone_size: -
cdr3_length: 16
d_call: -
cdr3_aa: CASTQSGYRVYDEQFF
cdr3_nt: TGTGCCAGCACCCAAAGCGGATACAGGGTATACGATGAGCAGTTCTTC

j_call: TRBJ2-1
v_call: TRBV7-6
clone_size: -
cdr3_length: 15
d_call: TRBD1
cdr3_aa: CASSLLDRGYNEQFF
cdr3_nt: TGTGCCAGCAGCTTACTTGACAGGGGATACAATGAGCAGTTCTTC

j_call: TRBJ1-1
v_call: TRBV5-1
clone_size: -
cdr3_length: 15
d_call: -
cdr3_aa: CASSLEAGLGTEAFF
cdr3_nt: TGCGCCAGCAGCTTGGAAGCAGGGCTGGGGACTGAAGCTTTCTTT

j_call: TRBJ2-5
v_call: TRBV16
clone_size: once
cdr3_length: 17
d_call: TRBD2
cdr3_aa: CASSQSIAGGQRETQYF
cdr3_nt: TGTGCCAGCAGCCAGTCGATAGCGGGGGGTCAGAGAGAGACCCAGTACTTC

j_call: TRBJ2-1
v_call: TRBV11-3
clone_size: -
cdr3_length: 14
d_call: TRBD1
cdr3_aa: CASTTQGAGNEQFF
cdr3_nt: TGTGCCAGCACCACCCAGGGGGCGGGCAATGAGCAGTTCTTC

j_call: TRBJ1-2
v_call: TRBV28
clone_size: -
cdr3_length: 13
d_call: -
cdr3_aa: CASTAGVIYGYTF
cdr3_nt: TGTGCCAGCACGGCAGGGGTCATTTATGGCTACACCTTC

j_call: TRBJ1-6
v_call: TRBV2
clone_size: -
cdr3_length: 14
d_call: -
cdr3_aa: CARRGDAGNSPLHF
cdr3_nt: TGTGCCAGGAGAGGTGACGCAGGAAATTCACCCCTCCACTTT

j_call: TRBJ2-7
v_call: TRBV5-4
clone_size: large
cdr3_length: 13
d_call: -
cdr3_aa: CASSLASENEQYF
cdr3_nt: TGTGCCAGCAGCTTGGCCTCGGAAAACGAGCAGTACTTC

j_call: TRBJ2-2
v_call: TRBV27
clone_size: -
cdr3_length: 14
d_call: -
cdr3_aa: CASSLGVGTGELFF
cdr3_nt: TGTGCCAGCAGTTTAGGGGTCGGCACCGGGGAGCTGTTTTTT

j_call: TRBJ1-1
v_call: TRBV11-2
clone_size: -
cdr3_length: 13
d_call: -
cdr3_aa: CASSLGVVTEAFF
cdr3_nt: TGTGCCAGCAGCTTGGGGGTGGTCACTGAAGCTTTCTTT

j_call: TRBJ1-1
v_call: TRBV5-4
clone_size: -
cdr3_length: 14
d_call: -
cdr3_aa: CASSPSVPNTEAFF
cdr3_nt: TGTGCCAGCAGCCCATCGGTTCCGAACACTGAAGCTTTCTTT

j_call: TRBJ1-4
v_call: TRBV27
clone_size: -
cdr3_length: 15
d_call: TRBD1
cdr3_aa: CASKKAGTGFEKLFF
cdr3_nt: TGTGCCAGCAAAAAGGCCGGGACAGGGTTTGAAAAACTGTTTTTT

j_call: TRBJ2-5
v_call: TRBV7-2
clone_size: -
cdr3_length: 14
d_call: TRBD2
cdr3_aa: CASSLYGGRETQYF
cdr3_nt: TGTGCCAGCAGCTTATATGGCGGGAGAGAGACCCAGTACTTC

j_call: TRBJ2-7
v_call: TRBV19
clone_size: -
cdr3_length: 16
d_call: -
cdr3_aa: CASKVYVGGASYEQYF
cdr3_nt: TGTGCCAGTAAGGTCTACGTGGGGGGTGCATCCTACGAGCAGTACTTC

j_call: TRBJ2-2
v_call: TRBV5-4
clone_size: -
cdr3_length: 13
d_call: TRBD1
cdr3_aa: CASSTDRAGELFF
cdr3_nt: TGTGCCAGCAGCACGGACAGGGCCGGGGAGCTGTTTTTT

j_call: TRBJ1-1
v_call: TRBV7-9
clone_size: -
cdr3_length: 11
d_call: -
cdr3_aa: CASSATVEAFF
cdr3_nt: TGTGCCAGCAGCGCGACAGTAGAAGCTTTCTTT

j_call: TRBJ2-6
v_call: TRBV4-1
clone_size: -
cdr3_length: 18
d_call: TRBD1
cdr3_aa: CASSQRGQVNSGANVLTF
cdr3_nt: TGCGCCAGCAGCCAGCGGGGACAGGTCAACTCTGGGGCCAACGTCCTGACTTTC

j_call: TRBJ2-1
v_call: TRBV6-5
clone_size: -
cdr3_length: 15
d_call: -
cdr3_aa: CASSYRGQSYNEQFF
cdr3_nt: TGTGCCAGCAGTTACCGTGGGCAATCCTACAATGAGCAGTTCTTC

j_call: TRBJ2-2
v_call: TRBV5-6
clone_size: -
cdr3_length: 16
d_call: -
cdr3_aa: CASSYELLTNTGELFF
cdr3_nt: TGTGCCAGCAGCTACGAACTCCTCACGAACACCGGGGAGCTGTTTTTT

j_call: TRBJ1-1
v_call: TRBV5-1
clone_size: -
cdr3_length: 14
d_call: TRBD1
cdr3_aa: CASGTGVLDTEAFF
cdr3_nt: TGCGCCAGCGGCACAGGGGTTTTGGACACTGAAGCTTTCTTT

j_call: TRBJ1-2
v_call: TRBV2
clone_size: once
cdr3_length: 12
d_call: TRBD1
cdr3_aa: CASLRQGYGYTF
cdr3_nt: TGTGCCAGCTTAAGACAGGGGTATGGCTACACCTTC

j_call: TRBJ2-2
v_call: TRBV5-1
clone_size: -
cdr3_length: 16
d_call: TRBD2
cdr3_aa: CASSLVTSGSTGELFF
cdr3_nt: TGCGCCAGCAGCTTGGTCACTAGCGGAAGCACCGGGGAGCTGTTTTTT

j_call: TRBJ1-2
v_call: TRBV28
clone_size: once
cdr3_length: 15
d_call: -
cdr3_aa: CASTEGGLLDYGYTF
cdr3_nt: TGTGCCAGCACGGAGGGCGGACTCCTAGACTATGGCTACACCTTC

j_call: TRBJ1-1
v_call: TRBV4-3
clone_size: -
cdr3_length: 15
d_call: -
cdr3_aa: CASSQDLTWNTEAFF
cdr3_nt: TGCGCCAGCAGCCAAGATCTCACCTGGAACACTGAAGCTTTCTTT

j_call: TRBJ1-3
v_call: TRBV9
clone_size: -
cdr3_length: 17
d_call: -
cdr3_aa: CASSPRRGGADGNTIYF
cdr3_nt: TGTGCCAGCAGCCCCCGACGGGGGGGCGCGGATGGAAACACCATATATTTT

j_call: TRBJ2-1
v_call: TRBV7-9
clone_size: -
cdr3_length: 15
d_call: -
cdr3_aa: CASSLGTVSYNEQFF
cdr3_nt: TGTGCCAGCAGCTTAGGGACGGTTTCCTACAATGAGCAGTTCTTC

j_call: TRBJ2-7
v_call: TRBV10-3
clone_size: -
cdr3_length: 11
d_call: -
cdr3_aa: CAIGGGYEQYF
cdr3_nt: TGTGCCATCGGGGGTGGGTACGAGCAGTACTTC

j_call: TRBJ1-1
v_call: TRBV6-1
clone_size: few
cdr3_length: 15
d_call: TRBD1
cdr3_aa: CASSDDRGRITEAFF
cdr3_nt: TGTGCCAGCAGTGACGACAGGGGGCGTATCACTGAAGCTTTCTTT